This TCR beta chain was identified during a study of T and B cells in COVID-19 patients. Study background: Critical illness requiring mechanical ventilation or extracorporeal membrane oxygenation affected about 65% of the 20 active-infection patients. Study results and caveats: Patients with COVID-19 reportedly showed strongly skewed T cell receptor beta variable and joining gene usage. Active COVID-19 showed highly clonal TRB repertoires; recovery showed diversity and richness above healthy donors.

In germline, CDR1 is SGHNT, CDR2 YENEEA. The CDR3 spans 19 residues. J was trimmed by 0 bases and V by 1 base; bases with no gene match: 8. Each TRB amplification used about 250-550 ng of genomic DNA from blood. TRB rearrangements were amplified by multiplex PCR with BIOMED2 TRB-A/B primers. TCRdb called the multiplex PCR reads again in MiXCR, with one record for every CDR3 protein. Seen here are 20,000 to 25,000 distinct CDR3 sequences, about a third observed once, and the top ten hold 2% to 2.5%. By sample fraction, this clonotype is medium-sized (0.01 to 0.1%). Its antigen is not known. The TCR sequence derives from a human donor who had recovered from COVID-19. The source material was blood. The chain has TRBV11-3 and TRBJ2-6; 8 nucleotides line up with TRBD1. DNA for the CDR3: TGTGCCAGCAGCTTAGGGCAGGGGGCACCTGACTCTGGGGCCAACGTCCTGACTTTC. This gives the protein CASSLGQGAPDSGANVLTF. Combining the CDR3 with reference TRBV11-3 and TRBJ2-6 gives the whole variable domain EAGVVQSPRYKIIEKKQPVAFWCNPISGHNTLYWYLQNLGQGPELLIRYENEEAVDDSQLPKDRFSAERLKGVDSTLKIQPAELGDSAVYLCASSLGQGAPDSGANVLTFGAGSRLTVL.